This T cell receptor (beta chain) was observed in a study of blood T cell repertoires in COVID-19. Study-level information: Researchers got acute and convalescent COVID-19 samples from the United States, Italy and Spain.

Produced via immunoSEQ multiplex PCR; TCRdb's table is partial and in-frame only. The sample consists of approximately 350,000 clones, under 95% of them appearing once. This CDR3 spans 14 amino acids. Per germline, CDR1 LGHNT and CDR2 FRNRAP. What was sequenced was peripheral blood. This receptor was obtained from a woman aged 18-35 years who had recovered from COVID-19. The V gene is TRBV12-5, the J gene TRBJ1-3; the match to TRBD1 covers 8 bases. CDR3 sequence: CAWDRPPSGNTIYF. CDR3 nucleotides: TGTGCCTGGGACAGGCCACCCTCTGGAAACACCATATATTTT.